This TCR beta chain was profiled in a study of cytomegalovirus exposure and HLA in healthy donors. Vbeta (60) and Jbeta (13) primers were used in the PCR. Clones were read by immunoSEQ multiplex PCR, and TCRdb kept only the in-frame ones, dropping some. The data contain some 220,000 clones, roughly 81% of them seen just once; the ten biggest clones take up around 0.23%. The study's findings and limits: Rare TCR sequences dominated, though some public TCRs recurred in many donors.

About this clone itself: Its antigen is still unknown.

The TCR comes from a girl between 2 and 10 years old in good health and CMV-seronegative. Sequencing used PBMCs.

CDR3 in amino acids: CASSVGPGQGYGYTF. Here the CDR3 DNA reads TGTGCCAGCAGCGTAGGACCGGGACAGGGGTATGGCTACACCTTC. The chain joins TRBV9 to TRBJ1-2, with 10 bases identical to TRBD1. The V gene's germline CDR1 is SGDLS and CDR2 YYNGEE. The CDR3 spans 15 residues. V lost 0 bases and J lost 5; bases outside the gene matches: 4.